This T cell receptor beta chain was obtained from a study of tumor T cells in aggressive B-cell lymphoma. The table came from immunoSEQ multiplex PCR; TCRdb's copy has only in-frame clones and leaves some out. The sample yields about 1,600 clones, roughly 93% seen once. This clonotype originated in an adult with diffuse large B cell lymphoma. The sequencing sample was made of tumor tissue.

CDR3 bases: TGTGCCAGCAGTTTAGGGCAATTCCGGTTCTTC. This encodes CASSLGQFRFF. The chain employs TRBV27 and TRBJ2-1; D remains unclear. Germline assignment: CDR1 MNHEY and CDR2 SMNVEV (reference sequence). This CDR3 is built from 11 residues. The V end was cut by 2 bases, the J end by 15 bases, with 11 bases between.